These T cell receptor beta chains were read from a single sample in a study of Ad26.COV2.S vaccination and SARS-CoV-2 variants. Using immunoSEQ multiplex PCR, the repertoire was profiled, and TCRdb retains in-frame clones only, with some absent. The table records roughly 400,000 clones, around 93% of them present only once. Material: peripheral blood, obtained in a trial of Ad26.COV2.S vaccine versus placebo. These receptor sequences come from a person between 18 and 65 years old who received the Ad26.COV2.S COVID-19 vaccine or a placebo. Each CDR3 is given with its conserved first and last residue.

v_call: TRBV6-5
j_call: TRBJ1-1
cdr3_aa: CASSYSSVAEAFF

v_call: TRBV7-8
j_call: TRBJ1-5
cdr3_aa: CASSLVAGQGTNQPQHF

v_call: TRBV27
j_call: TRBJ2-7
cdr3_aa: CASSRTVSYEQYF

v_call: TRBV5-8
j_call: TRBJ1-1
cdr3_aa: CASSLNPRYTEAFF

v_call: TRBV9
j_call: TRBJ1-5
cdr3_aa: CASSVRDYRNQPQHF

v_call: TRBV5-6
j_call: TRBJ1-5
cdr3_aa: CASSSPGQPQHF

v_call: TRBV19
j_call: TRBJ2-2
cdr3_aa: CASKPSGWLGNTGELFF

v_call: TRBV29-1
j_call: TRBJ1-4
cdr3_aa: CSAGGWEKLFF

v_call: TRBV5-1
j_call: TRBJ2-7
cdr3_aa: CASSVDLSRNSYEQYF

v_call: TRBV5-1
j_call: TRBJ2-2
cdr3_aa: CASSQGQGAGELFF

v_call: TRBV15
j_call: TRBJ1-3
cdr3_aa: CATSRPTHTGSGNTIYF

v_call: TRBV5-1
j_call: TRBJ2-7
cdr3_aa: CASSFKPGQGTYEQYF

v_call: TRBV6-2/TRBV6-3
j_call: TRBJ1-1
cdr3_aa: CASSYGQPTEAFF

v_call: TRBV5-3
j_call: TRBJ2-4
cdr3_aa: CARSVQYGETDPSVKNIQYF

v_call: TRBV6-5
j_call: TRBJ2-7
cdr3_aa: CASSYRVSYEQYF

v_call: TRBV7-9
j_call: TRBJ2-5
cdr3_aa: CASSGGTEQETQYF

v_call: TRBV14
j_call: TRBJ2-1
cdr3_aa: CASSQVDRSSYNEQFF

v_call: TRBV11-2
j_call: TRBJ2-7
cdr3_aa: CASSLEGDRKLHEQYF

v_call: TRBV13
j_call: TRBJ1-2
cdr3_aa: CASSPGTGGYTF

v_call: TRBV4-3
j_call: TRBJ1-6
cdr3_aa: CASSQDQGYWSPLHF

v_call: TRBV6-2/TRBV6-3
j_call: TRBJ1-2
cdr3_aa: CASSYSNPLGYTF

v_call: TRBV5-1
j_call: TRBJ2-1
cdr3_aa: CASSFLDRDTGEQFF

v_call: TRBV6-1
j_call: TRBJ1-6
cdr3_aa: CASSESGRGSPLHF

v_call: TRBV5-6
j_call: TRBJ2-5
cdr3_aa: CASSVPGTSETQYF

v_call: TRBV28
j_call: TRBJ2-7
cdr3_aa: CASQDANSYEQYF

v_call: TRBV6-2/TRBV6-3
j_call: TRBJ1-6
cdr3_aa: CASSSFGVNSPLHF

v_call: TRBV28
j_call: TRBJ1-2
cdr3_aa: CASSPGQLRLTTF

v_call: TRBV19
j_call: TRBJ1-2
cdr3_aa: CASSIGPGANYGYTF

v_call: TRBV5-6
j_call: TRBJ2-5
cdr3_aa: CASSLPLRGYQETQYF

v_call: TRBV6-2/TRBV6-3
j_call: TRBJ1-1
cdr3_aa: CASSYPRTGVPEAFF

v_call: TRBV7-2
j_call: TRBJ2-7
cdr3_aa: CASSSRSGTGEQYF

v_call: TRBV4-3
j_call: TRBJ1-2
cdr3_aa: CASSQYRGANYGYTF